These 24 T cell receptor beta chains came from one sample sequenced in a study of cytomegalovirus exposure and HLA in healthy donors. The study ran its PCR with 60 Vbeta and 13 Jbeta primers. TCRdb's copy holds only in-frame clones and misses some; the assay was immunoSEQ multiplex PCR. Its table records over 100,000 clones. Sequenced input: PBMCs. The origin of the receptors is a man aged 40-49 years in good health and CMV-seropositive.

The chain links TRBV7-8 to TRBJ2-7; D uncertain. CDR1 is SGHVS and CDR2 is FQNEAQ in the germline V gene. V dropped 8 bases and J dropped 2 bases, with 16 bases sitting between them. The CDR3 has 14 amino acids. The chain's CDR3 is CASSRPDWTYEQYF. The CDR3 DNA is TGTGCCAGCTCTAGGCCCGACTGGACCTACGAGCAGTACTTC. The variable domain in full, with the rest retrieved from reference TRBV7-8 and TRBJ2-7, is GAGVSQSPRYKVAKRGQDVALRCDPISGHVSLFWYQQALGQGPEFLTYFQNEAQLDKSGLPSDRFFAERPEGSVSTLKIQRTQQEDSAVYLCASSRPDWTYEQYFGPGTRLTVT.

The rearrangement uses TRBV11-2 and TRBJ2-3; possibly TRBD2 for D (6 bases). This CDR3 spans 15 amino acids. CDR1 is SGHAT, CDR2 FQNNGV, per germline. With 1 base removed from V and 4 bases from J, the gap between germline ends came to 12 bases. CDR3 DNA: TGTGCCAGCAGCTTAGTCGGGAGAGATCCAGATACGCAGTATTTT. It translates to CASSLVGRDPDTQYF.

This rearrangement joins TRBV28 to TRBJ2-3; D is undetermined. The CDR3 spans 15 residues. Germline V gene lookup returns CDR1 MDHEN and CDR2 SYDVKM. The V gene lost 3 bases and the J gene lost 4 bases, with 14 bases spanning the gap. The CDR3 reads CASSFLTRMADTQYF. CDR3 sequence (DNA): TGTGCCAGCAGTTTCCTCACTCGTATGGCAGATACGCAGTATTTT.

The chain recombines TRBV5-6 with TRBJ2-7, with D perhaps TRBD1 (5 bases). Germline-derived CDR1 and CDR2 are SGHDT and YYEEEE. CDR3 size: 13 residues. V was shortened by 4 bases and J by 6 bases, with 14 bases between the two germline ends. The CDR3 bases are TGTGCCAGCAGCCCATGGAAGGGGTTCGAGCAGTACTTC. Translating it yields CASSPWKGFEQYF. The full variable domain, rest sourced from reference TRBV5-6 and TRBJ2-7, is DAGVTQSPTHLIKTRGQQVTLRCSPKSGHDTVSWYQQALGQGPQFIFQYYEEEERQRGNFPDRFSGHQFPNYSSELNVNALLLGDSALYLCASSPWKGFEQYFGPGTRLTVT.

CDR3 bases: TGTGCCAGTAGTAACGGTCCAGGGGCCCCCCCCGATACGCAGTATTTT. It translates to CASSNGPGAPPDTQYF. The chain combines TRBV19 with TRBJ2-3; a possible D gene is TRBD1 (6 bases). The CDR3 runs to 16 residues. The V end was cut by 4 bases, the J end by 6 bases, with 20 bases between. Looked up from germline, CDR1 is LNHDA and CDR2 is SQIVND (reference sequence).

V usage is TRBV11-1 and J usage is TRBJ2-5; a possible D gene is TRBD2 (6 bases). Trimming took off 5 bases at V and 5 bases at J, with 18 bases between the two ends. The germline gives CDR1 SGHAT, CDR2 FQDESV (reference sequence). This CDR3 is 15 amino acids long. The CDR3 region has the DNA TGTGCCAGCAGCCCCCGTCCCGGGGGTCGGGAGACCCAGTACTTC. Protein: CASSPRPGGRETQYF.

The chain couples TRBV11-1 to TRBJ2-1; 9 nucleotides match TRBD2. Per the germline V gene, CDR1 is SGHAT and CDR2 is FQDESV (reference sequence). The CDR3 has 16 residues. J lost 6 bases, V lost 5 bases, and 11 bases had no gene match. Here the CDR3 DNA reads TGTGCCAGCAGCCCCCTAAGGGCGGGAGGGTCCAATGAGCAGTTCTTC. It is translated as CASSPLRAGGSNEQFF. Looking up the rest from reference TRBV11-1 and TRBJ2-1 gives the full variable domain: EAEVAQSPRYKITEKSQAVAFWCDPISGHATLYWYRQILGQGPELLVQFQDESVVDDSQLPKDRFSAERLKGVDSTLKIQPAELGDSAMYLCASSPLRAGGSNEQFFGPGTRLTVL.

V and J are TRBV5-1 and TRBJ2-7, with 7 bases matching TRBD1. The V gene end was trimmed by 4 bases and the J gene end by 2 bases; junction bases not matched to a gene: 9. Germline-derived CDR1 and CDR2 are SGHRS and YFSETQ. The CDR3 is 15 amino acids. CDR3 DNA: TGCGCCAGCAGCACGGACAGGTTGGTAACCTACGAGCAGTACTTC. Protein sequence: CASSTDRLVTYEQYF.

The CDR3 is CAISETPSATRTDTQYF. In nucleotides, the CDR3 is TGTGCCATCAGTGAGACACCTAGCGCGACCCGCACAGATACGCAGTATTTT. This chain uses TRBV10-3 with TRBJ2-3; TRBD2 might be the D (6 bases). V dropped 2 bases and J dropped 1 base, with 16 bases sitting between them. Germline values: CDR1 ENHRY, CDR2 SYGVKD. This CDR3 region has 17 residues.

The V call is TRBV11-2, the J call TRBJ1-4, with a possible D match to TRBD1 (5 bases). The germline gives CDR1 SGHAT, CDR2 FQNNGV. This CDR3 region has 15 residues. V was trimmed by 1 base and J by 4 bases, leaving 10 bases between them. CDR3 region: CASSLVGRVNEKLFF. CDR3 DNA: TGTGCCAGCAGCTTAGTGGGGCGAGTTAATGAAAAACTGTTTTTT.

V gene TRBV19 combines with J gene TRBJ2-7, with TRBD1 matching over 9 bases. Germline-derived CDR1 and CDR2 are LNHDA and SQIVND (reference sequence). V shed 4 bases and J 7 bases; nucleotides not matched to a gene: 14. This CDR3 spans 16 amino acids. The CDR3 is CASSTGQGTIIGEQYF. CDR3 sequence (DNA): TGTGCCAGTAGTACGGGACAGGGAACTATAATAGGGGAGCAGTACTTC.

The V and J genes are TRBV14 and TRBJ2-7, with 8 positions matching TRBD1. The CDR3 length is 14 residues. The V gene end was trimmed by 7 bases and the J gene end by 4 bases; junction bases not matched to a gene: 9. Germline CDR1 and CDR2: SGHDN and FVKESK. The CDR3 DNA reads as TGTGCCAGCACCCAGACAGGGGAAGGGTACGAGCAGTACTTC. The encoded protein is CASTQTGEGYEQYF.

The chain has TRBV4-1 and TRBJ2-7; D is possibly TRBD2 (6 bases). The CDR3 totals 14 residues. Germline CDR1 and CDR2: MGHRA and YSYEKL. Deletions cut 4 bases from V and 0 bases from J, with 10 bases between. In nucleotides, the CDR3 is TGCGCCAGCAGCCCTTTCGGGAGCTCCTACGAGCAGTACTTC. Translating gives CASSPFGSSYEQYF.

The CDR3 DNA reads TGTGCCAGCAGTGGATGGGACAGGGGGCGCAATACGCAGTATTTT. Translated, it gives CASSGWDRGRNTQYF. The chain employs TRBV25-1 and TRBJ2-3, with 12 bases aligning to TRBD1. V was pared by 4 bases and J by 7 bases, with 6 bases of the junction left unmatched. CDR3 length: 15 residues. Germline V gene sequence: CDR1 MGHDK, CDR2 SYGVNS.

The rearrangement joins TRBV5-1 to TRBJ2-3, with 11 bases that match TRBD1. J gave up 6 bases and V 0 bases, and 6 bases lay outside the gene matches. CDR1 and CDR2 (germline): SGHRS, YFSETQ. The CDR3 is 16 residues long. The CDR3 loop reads CASSLAGTGGMDTQYF. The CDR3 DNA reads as TGCGCCAGCAGCTTGGCAGGGACAGGGGGTATGGATACGCAGTATTTT. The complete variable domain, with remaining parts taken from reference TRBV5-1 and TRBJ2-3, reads KAGVTQTPRYLIKTRGQQVTLSCSPISGHRSVSWYQQTPGQGLQFLFEYFSETQRNKGNFPGRFSGRQFSNSRSEMNVSTLELGDSALYLCASSLAGTGGMDTQYFGPGTRLTVL.

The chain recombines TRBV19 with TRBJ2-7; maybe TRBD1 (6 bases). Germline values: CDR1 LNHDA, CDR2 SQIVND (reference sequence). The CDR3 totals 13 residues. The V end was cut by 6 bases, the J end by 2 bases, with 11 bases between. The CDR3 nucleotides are TGTGCCAGTAGAGCACAGGGTACCTACGAGCAGTACTTC. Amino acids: CASRAQGTYEQYF.

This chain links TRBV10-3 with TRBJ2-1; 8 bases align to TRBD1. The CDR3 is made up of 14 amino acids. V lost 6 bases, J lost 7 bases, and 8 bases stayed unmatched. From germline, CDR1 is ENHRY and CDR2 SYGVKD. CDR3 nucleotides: TGTGCCATCAGCGGACAGGGAATCGAGAATGAGCAGTTCTTC. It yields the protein CAISGQGIENEQFF.

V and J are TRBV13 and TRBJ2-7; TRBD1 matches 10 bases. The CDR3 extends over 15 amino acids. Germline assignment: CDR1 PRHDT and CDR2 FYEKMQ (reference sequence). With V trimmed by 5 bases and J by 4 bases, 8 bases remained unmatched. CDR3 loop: CASSGAGTGVYEQYF. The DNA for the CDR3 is TGTGCCAGCAGCGGAGCCGGGACAGGGGTTTACGAGCAGTACTTC.

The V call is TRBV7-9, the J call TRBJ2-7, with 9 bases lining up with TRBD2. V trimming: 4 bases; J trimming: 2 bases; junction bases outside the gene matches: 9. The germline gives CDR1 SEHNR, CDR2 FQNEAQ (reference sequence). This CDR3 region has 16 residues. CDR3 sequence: CASSSMASGEAYEQYF. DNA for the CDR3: TGTGCCAGCAGCTCCATGGCTAGCGGGGAGGCCTACGAGCAGTACTTC.

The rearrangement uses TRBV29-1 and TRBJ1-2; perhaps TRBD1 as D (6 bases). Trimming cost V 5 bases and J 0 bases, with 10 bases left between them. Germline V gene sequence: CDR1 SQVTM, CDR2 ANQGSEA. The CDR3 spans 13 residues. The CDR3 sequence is CSVRQGPNYGYTF. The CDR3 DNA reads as TGCAGCGTTCGCCAGGGGCCTAACTATGGCTACACCTTC.

CDR3: CASSRQGYYGYTF. In DNA, the CDR3 is TGTGCCAGCAGCAGACAGGGGTACTATGGCTACACCTTC. This chain links TRBV28 with TRBJ1-2; the match to TRBD1 covers 8 bases. Trimming at V came to 6 bases and at J to 3 bases, leaving 3 bases not matched to a gene. The CDR3 covers 13 residues. Germline loops: CDR1 MDHEN, CDR2 SYDVKM.

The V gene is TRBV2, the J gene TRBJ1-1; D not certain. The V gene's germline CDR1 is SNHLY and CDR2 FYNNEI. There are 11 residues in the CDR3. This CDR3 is CAAALLAEAFF. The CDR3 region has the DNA TGTGCTGCCGCGTTGCTCGCTGAAGCTTTCTTT. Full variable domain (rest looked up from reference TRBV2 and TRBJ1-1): EPEVTQTPSHQVTQMGQEVILRCVPISNHLYFYWYRQILGQKVEFLVSFYNNEISEKSEIFDDQFSVERPDGSNFTLKIRSTKLEDSAMYFCAAALLAEAFFGQGTRLTVV.

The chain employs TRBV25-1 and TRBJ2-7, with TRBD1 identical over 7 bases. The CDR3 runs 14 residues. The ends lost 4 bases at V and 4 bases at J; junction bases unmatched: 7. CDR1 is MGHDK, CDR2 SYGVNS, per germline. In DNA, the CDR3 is TGTGCCAGCAGTGGGGGACAGATCCTTTACGAGCAGTACTTC. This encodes CASSGGQILYEQYF.

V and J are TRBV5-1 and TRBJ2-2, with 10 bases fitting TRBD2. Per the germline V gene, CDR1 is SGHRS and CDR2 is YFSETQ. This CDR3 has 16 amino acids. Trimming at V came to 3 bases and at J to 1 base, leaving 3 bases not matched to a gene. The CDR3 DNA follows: TGCGCCAGCAGCTCACTAGCGGGAATGAACACCGGGGAGCTGTTTTTT. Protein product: CASSSLAGMNTGELFF.